This T cell receptor (beta chain) was obtained from a study of T-cell memory formation after mild COVID-19. Notes on the study in general: The study detected some responding clones in pre-infection memory, suggesting cross-reactive memory joined.

As regards this clonotype: The antigen is undetermined.

Constant-segment primers served in 5'RACE that generated TCR alpha and TCR beta cDNA libraries bearing sample barcodes and UMIs. MiXCR, applied by TCRdb to the 5' RACE reads, yields one record per CDR3 protein. The table includes about 290,000 distinct CDR3 sequences, more than 15% detected once. The CDR3 covers 15 residues. From germline, CDR1 is SQVTM and CDR2 ANQGSEA. V was trimmed by 3 bases and J by 3 bases, leaving 17 bases between them. The genes are TRBV29-1 and TRBJ1-2, with a possible D match to TRBD1 (5 bases). Sequenced sample: PBMCs or a T cell subset sorted from them (not recorded which). The clonotype was recovered from a man aged 18 to 35 who had mild COVID-19 (a few samples of this study predate the infection). Cell type and time point are not known. CDR3 nucleotides: TGCAGCGTTGATGCGCGGGGCATGGGGGACTATGGCTACACCTTC. It specifies CSVDARGMGDYGYTF.